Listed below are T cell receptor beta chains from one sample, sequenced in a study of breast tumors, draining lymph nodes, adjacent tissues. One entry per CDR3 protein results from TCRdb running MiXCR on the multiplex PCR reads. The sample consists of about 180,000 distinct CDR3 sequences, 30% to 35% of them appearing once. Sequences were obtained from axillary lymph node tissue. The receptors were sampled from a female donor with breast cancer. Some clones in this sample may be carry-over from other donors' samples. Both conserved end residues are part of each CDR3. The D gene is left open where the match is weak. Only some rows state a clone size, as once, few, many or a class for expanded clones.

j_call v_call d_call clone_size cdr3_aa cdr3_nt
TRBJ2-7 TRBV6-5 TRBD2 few CASSHSAGGLYEQYF TGTGCCAGCAGTCACTCAGCGGGGGGACTCTACGAGCAGTACTTC
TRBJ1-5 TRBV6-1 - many CASSEAGRSWHF TGTGCCAGCAGTGAAGCGGGCAGATCCTGGCATTTT
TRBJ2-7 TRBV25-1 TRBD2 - CASVRLAAYEQYF TGTGCCAGCGTGAGACTAGCGGCCTACGAGCAGTACTTC
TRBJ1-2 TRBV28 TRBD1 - CASRDSANYGYTF TGTGCCAGCCGGGACAGCGCTAACTATGGCTACACCTTC
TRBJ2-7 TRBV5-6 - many CASSPGSAYEQYF TGTGCCAGCAGCCCCGGTAGCGCCTACGAGCAGTACTTC
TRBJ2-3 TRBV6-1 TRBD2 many CASTLAGGSDTQYF TGTGCCAGCACACTAGCGGGAGGGTCAGATACGCAGTATTTT
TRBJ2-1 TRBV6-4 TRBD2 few CASSLLAGGLDEQFF TGTGCCAGCAGTTTATTAGCGGGGGGGCTCGATGAGCAGTTCTTC
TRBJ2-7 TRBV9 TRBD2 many CASSVDGGAFDEQYF TGTGCCAGCAGCGTAGACGGGGGGGCCTTCGACGAGCAGTACTTC
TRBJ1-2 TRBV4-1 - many CASSQSIVEGYTF TGCGCCAGCAGCCAAAGCATCGTTGAGGGCTACACCTTC
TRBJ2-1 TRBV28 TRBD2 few CASSLYVLAGVEQFF TGTGCCAGCAGTTTGTATGTCCTAGCGGGAGTTGAGCAGTTCTTC
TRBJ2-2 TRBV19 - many CASSIQTEGWGGELFF TGTGCCAGTAGTATTCAAACGGAGGGGTGGGGCGGGGAGCTGTTTTTT
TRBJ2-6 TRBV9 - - CASSGTGRVRSTGANVLTF TGTGCCAGCAGCGGAACAGGGAGGGTAAGGTCGACGGGGGCCAACGTCCTGACTTTC
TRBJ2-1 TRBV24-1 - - CATSDPLGLYNEQFF TGTGCCACCAGTGATCCCCTCGGACTCTACAATGAGCAGTTCTTC
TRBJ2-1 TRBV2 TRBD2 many CASSPSGGAIEQFF TGTGCCAGCAGTCCTAGCGGGGGGGCCATCGAGCAGTTCTTC
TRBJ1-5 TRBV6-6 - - CASSSEGHPNQPQHF TGTGCCAGCAGTTCGGAAGGACACCCCAATCAGCCCCAGCATTTT